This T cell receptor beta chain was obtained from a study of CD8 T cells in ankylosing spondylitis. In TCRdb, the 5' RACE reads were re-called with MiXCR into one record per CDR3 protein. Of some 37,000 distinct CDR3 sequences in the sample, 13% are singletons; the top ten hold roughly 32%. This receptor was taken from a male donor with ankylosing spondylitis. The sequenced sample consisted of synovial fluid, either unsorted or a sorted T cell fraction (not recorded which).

Here the CDR3 DNA reads TGTGCCAGCAGTGCCGGCGGGATCAGCACAGATACGCAGTATTTT. Encoded protein: CASSAGGISTDTQYF. The chain recombines TRBV2 with TRBJ2-3; possible D gene TRBD2, 6 bases. The CDR3 runs to 15 residues. V lost 4 bases and J lost 0, with 11 bases in between. Per germline, CDR1 SNHLY and CDR2 FYNNEI.